Following are 16 T cell receptor beta chains from one sample sequenced in a study of naive and memory T cell subsets. Study results and limitations: A few larger clonotypes appeared in naive repertoires, especially CD8, possibly memory cells re-expressing CD45RA.

Both TRBC1 and TRBC2 were covered by a beta constant-region primer of two equimolar oligonucleotides. The ligated cDNA underwent four PCR rounds using SP2 and nested alpha and beta constant-region primers. TCRdb used MiXCR to reprocess the UMI-ligation and nested PCR reads, holding one entry per CDR3 protein. In the table there are about 100,000 distinct CDR3 sequences, roughly 15% of which are singletons. These receptors' antigens are unknown. The sequenced material came from naive CD8+ T cells from blood. Receptors were obtained from a human donor in good health.

This chain connects TRBV27 to TRBJ1-5, with unresolved D. The CDR3 contains 14 residues. CDR1 and CDR2 (germline): MNHEY, SMNVEV (reference sequence). The V end lost 3 bases, the J end lost 0 bases, and 6 bases lay between the germline ends. CDR3 region: CASSFGYSNQPQHF. CDR3 DNA: TGTGCCAGCAGTTTCGGGTATAGCAATCAGCCCCAGCATTTT.

The CDR3 reads CASSLSSGGDTDTQYF. CDR3 nucleotide sequence: TGTGCCAGCAGCTTAAGTTCGGGGGGGGACACAGATACGCAGTATTTT. This chain uses TRBV11-3 with TRBJ2-3, with TRBD2 identical over 8 bases. The CDR3 has 16 residues. Germline V gene lookup returns CDR1 SGHNT and CDR2 YENEEA. V was clipped by 2 bases and J by 2 bases; unmatched bases: 6. Combining the CDR3 with reference TRBV11-3 and TRBJ2-3 gives the whole variable domain EAGVVQSPRYKIIEKKQPVAFWCNPISGHNTLYWYLQNLGQGPELLIRYENEEAVDDSQLPKDRFSAERLKGVDSTLKIQPAELGDSAVYLCASSLSSGGDTDTQYFGPGTRLTVL.

In its sample, this clonotype was seen many times. The chain couples TRBV12-3 or TRBV12-4 to TRBJ2-7; D perhaps matches TRBD2 (6 bases). The CDR3 contains 14 residues. Between the trimmed V and J ends, which lost 5 bases and 3 bases, there was a span of 14 bases. The CDR3 reads CASSAPWGLYEQYF. Written as DNA, the CDR3 is TGTGCCAGCAGTGCGCCCTGGGGACTCTACGAGCAGTACTTC.

This clonotype was detected only a few times. J is TRBJ1-5 and V is TRBV7-2, with no clear D. CDR1 and CDR2 (germline): SGHTA, FQGNSA. This CDR3 comprises 12 residues. With 0 bases removed from V and 3 bases from J, the gap between germline ends came to 0 bases. CDR3 protein: CASSLANQPQHF. Here the CDR3 DNA reads TGTGCCAGCAGCTTAGCCAATCAGCCCCAGCATTTT. Variable domain in full (rest from reference TRBV7-2 and TRBJ1-5): GAGVSQSPSNKVTEKGKDVELRCDPISGHTALYWYRQSLGQGLEFLIYFQGNSAPDKSGLPSDRFSAERTGGSVSTLTIQRTQQEDSAVYLCASSLANQPQHFGDGTRLSIL.

This clonotype was seen only a few times. This chain joins TRBV25-1 and TRBJ2-5, with unresolved D. In germline, CDR1 is MGHDK, CDR2 SYGVNS. The V end lost 3 bases, the J end lost 5 bases, and 7 bases lay between the germline ends. The CDR3 contains 12 residues. CDR3 DNA: TGTGCCAGCAGTGAGGGGATGGAGACCCAGTACTTC. Translating gives CASSEGMETQYF.

This rearrangement joins TRBV15 to TRBJ2-5, with D perhaps TRBD2 (6 bases). This CDR3 has 17 residues. Germline values: CDR1 LNHNV, CDR2 YYDKDF (reference sequence). V lost 0 bases, J lost 5 bases, and 19 bases lay in between. For the CDR3, the DNA is TGTGCCACCAGCAGAGATCACGGGAGACTACGGCGGGAGACCCAGTACTTC. This gives the protein CATSRDHGRLRRETQYF.

This clonotype was seen more than once but under ten times. The chain has TRBV9 and TRBJ2-5; weak D call: TRBD1 (6 bases). The ends were cut back, 4 bases at V and 3 bases at J, with 13 bases in the middle. In germline, CDR1 is SGDLS, CDR2 YYNGEE. This CDR3 is 14 amino acids long. The CDR3: CASSPTDREETQYF. Here the CDR3 DNA reads TGTGCCAGCAGCCCTACGGACAGAGAAGAGACCCAGTACTTC.

This clonotype was picked up a small number of times. The chain links TRBV5-6 to TRBJ2-1, with D unclear. The germline V gene encodes CDR1 SGHDT and CDR2 YYEEEE. The V gene lost 0 bases and the J gene lost 1 base, with 11 bases spanning the gap. CDR3 length: 16 amino acids. For the CDR3, the DNA is TGTGCCAGCAGCTTGGTTCAGTGGGGATCCTACAATGAGCAGTTCTTC. It codes for CASSLVQWGSYNEQFF.

The chain recombines TRBV6-2 or TRBV6-3 with TRBJ2-7, with TRBD1 as a possible D gene (6 bases). The germline V and J ends were trimmed by 5 bases and 2 bases, with 22 bases remaining between them. The germline V gene encodes CDR1 MNHEY and CDR2 SVGEGT. CDR3 length equals 17 residues. The CDR3 reads CASSHTQPGQTTYEQYF. As DNA, the CDR3 is TGTGCCAGCAGTCACACACAACCGGGACAAACTACCTACGAGCAGTACTTC.

The V call is TRBV5-1, the J call TRBJ2-1, with 12 nucleotides matching TRBD2. CDR1 and CDR2 (germline): SGHRS, YFSETQ. CDR3 length equals 19 residues. V shed 0 bases and J 4 bases; nucleotides not matched to a gene: 11. CDR3 coding DNA: TGCGCCAGCAGCTTGGAGTCTAGCGGGAGGGCCCCCGAATACAATGAGCAGTTCTTC. Its protein is CASSLESSGRAPEYNEQFF.

This clonotype came up a few times. The chain joins TRBV5-6 to TRBJ2-7; unclear D gene. The ends were cut back, 0 bases at V and 3 bases at J, with 10 bases in the middle. Germline V gene data show CDR1 as SGHDT and CDR2 as YYEEEE. The CDR3 is 14 amino acids. CDR3 region: CASSLAGRNYEQYF. In nucleotides, the CDR3 is TGTGCCAGCAGCTTGGCAGGCCGTAACTACGAGCAGTACTTC. Complete variable domain (other parts from reference TRBV5-6 and TRBJ2-7): DAGVTQSPTHLIKTRGQQVTLRCSPKSGHDTVSWYQQALGQGPQFIFQYYEEEERQRGNFPDRFSGHQFPNYSSELNVNALLLGDSALYLCASSLAGRNYEQYFGPGTRLTVT.

A few counts support this clonotype. This chain uses TRBV29-1 with TRBJ1-4; D call uncertain. Between the trimmed V and J ends, which lost 5 bases and 8 bases, there was a span of 15 bases. CDR3 length: 13 amino acids. Germline loops: CDR1 SQVTM, CDR2 ANQGSEA. CDR3 protein: CSVPGESEEKLFF. Here the CDR3 DNA reads TGCAGCGTTCCCGGGGAGTCGGAGGAAAAACTGTTTTTT.

V and J are TRBV5-4 and TRBJ2-3, with 8 positions matching TRBD1. Germline trimming cut 4 bases from V and 1 base from J; bases unmatched to any gene: 8. Germline CDR1 SGHNT, CDR2 YYREEE (reference sequence). The CDR3 runs 16 residues. CDR3 residues: CASSGAGGSRTDTQYF. The CDR3 region has the DNA TGTGCCAGCAGCGGGGCAGGGGGCTCCCGCACAGATACGCAGTATTTT.

The gene calls are TRBV11-3 and TRBJ2-1, with D hard to call. This CDR3 is built from 16 residues. Germline-derived CDR1 and CDR2 are SGHNT and YENEEA. The V end lost 4 bases, the J end lost 8 bases, and 21 bases lay between the germline ends. Written as DNA, the CDR3 is TGTGCCAGCAGCTCACGTGCCCAGGTATTATGGGATGAGCAGTTCTTC. Translating gives CASSSRAQVLWDEQFF.

This clonotype was picked up many times. V is TRBV5-4 and J is TRBJ1-1; possibly TRBD1 for D (6 bases). Germline V lookup: CDR1 SGHNT, CDR2 YYREEE (reference sequence). This CDR3 comprises 15 residues. The germline V and J ends were trimmed by 4 bases and 0 bases, with 13 bases remaining between them. Written as DNA, the CDR3 is TGTGCCAGCAGCAACCTTGGGACAATGAACACTGAAGCTTTCTTT. Translated, it gives CASSNLGTMNTEAFF.

The gene calls are TRBV28 and TRBJ2-5; D is ambiguous. CDR3 length equals 12 residues. Trimming removed 5 bases from V and 5 bases from J, with 9 bases in between. Germline V gene sequence: CDR1 MDHEN, CDR2 SYDVKM. The CDR3 protein is CASSDRRETQYF. CDR3 bases: TGTGCCAGCAGTGATCGAAGGGAGACCCAGTACTTC.